This T cell receptor beta chain originates from a study of regulatory T cells in long-lasting Graves disease. The CDR3 sequence is 14 residues long. Time point here: newly diagnosed GD, antithyroid drugs for less than 3 months. Generation of the TCR library employed RNA extracted from PBMCs. Arm-PCR of CDR3 regions and iRepertoire HTBI primers were used to build TCR beta libraries. Per the original data handling: Identification yielded around 68 TRBV and under 15 TRBJ segments across samples. In TCRdb, the multiplex PCR reads were re-called with MiXCR into one record per CDR3 protein. The V and J calls and clone size come from TCRdb's table, not from the authors' own analysis. This sample has 600,000 to 650,000 distinct CDR3 sequences; roughly 16% occur once, and the top ten carry about 20%. This clonotype was observed once. This may arise from a read error, as a much more abundant clone is one base away.

This sample also appeared in a second study, on T cells in Graves' hyperthyroidism and ophthalmopathy. That work contributes: First-round RT-PCR with HTBI primers amplified the TCR CDR3 region. In the analysis, a 13 V-J model separated ophthalmopathy from stable hyperthyroidism.

Sequenced material: peripheral blood mononuclear cells (PBMCs), taken at new diagnosis, from a patient treated with antithyroid drugs. The gene calls are TRBV12-3 or TRBV12-4 and TRBJ1-3; D is unresolved. The TCR was taken from a woman in her twenties or thirties with Graves disease. CDR3 region: CTSSGLEAGNTIYF. In DNA form, the CDR3 reads TGTACCAGCAGTGGCCTAGAAGCTGGAAACACCATATATTTT.